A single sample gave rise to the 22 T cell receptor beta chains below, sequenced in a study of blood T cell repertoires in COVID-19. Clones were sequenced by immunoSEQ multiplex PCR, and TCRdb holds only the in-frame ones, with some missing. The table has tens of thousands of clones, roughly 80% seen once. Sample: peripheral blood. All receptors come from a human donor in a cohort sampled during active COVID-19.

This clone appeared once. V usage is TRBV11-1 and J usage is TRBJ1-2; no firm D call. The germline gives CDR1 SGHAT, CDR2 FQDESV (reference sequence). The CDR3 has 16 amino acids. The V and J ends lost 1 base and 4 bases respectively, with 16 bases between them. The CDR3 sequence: CASSLGTLGSAYGYTF. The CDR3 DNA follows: TGTGCCAGCAGCTTAGGAACCCTCGGGAGCGCCTATGGCTACACCTTC.

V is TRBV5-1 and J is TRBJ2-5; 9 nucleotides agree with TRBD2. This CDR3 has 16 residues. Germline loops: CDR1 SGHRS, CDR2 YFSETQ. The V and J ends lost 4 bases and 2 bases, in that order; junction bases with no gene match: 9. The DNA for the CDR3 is TGCGCCAGCAGCAGATCTACTAGCGGGCGACAAGAGACCCAGTACTTC. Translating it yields CASSRSTSGRQETQYF.

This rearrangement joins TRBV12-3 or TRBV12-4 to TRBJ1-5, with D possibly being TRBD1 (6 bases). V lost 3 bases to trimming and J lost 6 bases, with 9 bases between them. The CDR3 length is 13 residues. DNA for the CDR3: TGTGCCAGCAGTTTGGTACAGGGTCAGCCCCAGCATTTT. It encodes CASSLVQGQPQHF.

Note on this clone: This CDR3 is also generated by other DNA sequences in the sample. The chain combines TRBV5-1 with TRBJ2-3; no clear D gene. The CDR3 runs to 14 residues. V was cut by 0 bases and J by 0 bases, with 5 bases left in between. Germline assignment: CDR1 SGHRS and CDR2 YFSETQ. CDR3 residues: CASSLATSTDTQYF. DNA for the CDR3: TGCGCCAGCAGCTTGGCTACCAGCACAGATACGCAGTATTTT. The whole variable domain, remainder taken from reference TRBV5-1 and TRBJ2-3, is KAGVTQTPRYLIKTRGQQVTLSCSPISGHRSVSWYQQTPGQGLQFLFEYFSETQRNKGNFPGRFSGRQFSNSRSEMNVSTLELGDSALYLCASSLATSTDTQYFGPGTRLTVL.

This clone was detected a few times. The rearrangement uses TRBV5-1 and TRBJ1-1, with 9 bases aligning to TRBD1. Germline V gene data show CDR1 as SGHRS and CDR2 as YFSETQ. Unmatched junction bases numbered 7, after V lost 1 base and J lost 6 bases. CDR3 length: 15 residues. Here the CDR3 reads CASSLLGQGSAEAFF. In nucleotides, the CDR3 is TGCGCCAGCAGCTTGTTAGGACAGGGGTCGGCTGAAGCTTTCTTT.

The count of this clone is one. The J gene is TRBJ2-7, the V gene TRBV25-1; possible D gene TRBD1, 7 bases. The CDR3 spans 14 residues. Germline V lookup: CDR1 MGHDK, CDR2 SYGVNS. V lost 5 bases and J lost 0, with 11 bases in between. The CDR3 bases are TGTGCCAGCAGTTCAGGGGGGAACTCCTACGAGCAGTACTTC. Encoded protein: CASSSGGNSYEQYF.

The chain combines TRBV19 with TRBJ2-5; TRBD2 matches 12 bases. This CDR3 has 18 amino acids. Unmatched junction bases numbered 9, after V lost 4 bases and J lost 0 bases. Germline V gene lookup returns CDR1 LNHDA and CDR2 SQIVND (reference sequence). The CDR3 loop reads CASSTLTSGGAYQETQYF. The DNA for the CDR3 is TGTGCCAGTAGTACCTTGACTAGCGGGGGAGCGTACCAAGAGACCCAGTACTTC.

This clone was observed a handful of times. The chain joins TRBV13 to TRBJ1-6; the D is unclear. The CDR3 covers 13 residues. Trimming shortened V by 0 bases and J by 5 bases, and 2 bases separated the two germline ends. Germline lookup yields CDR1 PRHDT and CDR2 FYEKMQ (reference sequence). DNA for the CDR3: TGTGCCAGCAGCTTAGGCGATAATTCACCCCTCCACTTT. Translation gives CASSLGDNSPLHF. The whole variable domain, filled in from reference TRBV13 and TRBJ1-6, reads AAGVIQSPRHLIKEKRETATLKCYPIPRHDTVYWYQQGPGQDPQFLISFYEKMQSDKGSIPDRFSAQQFSDYHSELNMSSLELGDSALYFCASSLGDNSPLHFGNGTRLTVT.

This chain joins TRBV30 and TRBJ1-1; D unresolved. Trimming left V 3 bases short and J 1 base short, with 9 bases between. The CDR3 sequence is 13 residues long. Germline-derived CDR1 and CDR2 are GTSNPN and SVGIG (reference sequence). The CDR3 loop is CAWSREGNTEAFF. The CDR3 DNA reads TGTGCCTGGAGCCGGGAGGGGAACACTGAAGCTTTCTTT.

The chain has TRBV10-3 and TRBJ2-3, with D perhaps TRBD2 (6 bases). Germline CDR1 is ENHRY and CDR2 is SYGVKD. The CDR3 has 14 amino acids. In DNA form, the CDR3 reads TGTGCTCATCAGGGTGCGGGGAGCACAGATACGCAGTATTTT. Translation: CAHQGAGSTDTQYF.

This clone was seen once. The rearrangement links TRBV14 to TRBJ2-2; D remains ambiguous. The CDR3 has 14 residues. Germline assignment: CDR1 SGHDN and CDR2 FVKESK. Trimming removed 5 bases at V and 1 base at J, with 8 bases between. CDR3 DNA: TGTGCCAGCAGCTTCGACTTGAACACCGGGGAGCTGTTTTTT. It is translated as CASSFDLNTGELFF. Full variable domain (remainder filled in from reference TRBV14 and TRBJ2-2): EAGVTQFPSHSVIEKGQTVTLRCDPISGHDNLYWYRRVMGKEIKFLLHFVKESKQDESGMPNNRFLAERTGGTYSTLKVQPAELEDSGVYFCASSFDLNTGELFFGEGSRLTVL.

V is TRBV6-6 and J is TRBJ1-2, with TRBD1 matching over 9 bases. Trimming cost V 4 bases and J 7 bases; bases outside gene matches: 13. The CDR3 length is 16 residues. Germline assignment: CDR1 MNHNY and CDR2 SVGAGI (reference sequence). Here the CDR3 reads CASSFSGTGTPIGYTF. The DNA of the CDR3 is TGTGCCAGCAGTTTCTCCGGGACAGGGACCCCTATTGGCTACACCTTC.

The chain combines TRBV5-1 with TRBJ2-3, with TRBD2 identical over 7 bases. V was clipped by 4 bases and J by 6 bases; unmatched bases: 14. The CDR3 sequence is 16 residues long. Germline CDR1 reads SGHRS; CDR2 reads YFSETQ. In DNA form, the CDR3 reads TGCGCCAGCAGCCCCCGGACTAGGGACGGCGGTGATACGCAGTATTTT. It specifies CASSPRTRDGGDTQYF.

CDR3 amino acids: CASNRDRANTGELFF. The CDR3 bases are TGCGCCAGCAACCGGGACAGGGCGAACACCGGGGAGCTGTTTTTT. V is TRBV5-1 and J is TRBJ2-2, with 9 bases lining up with TRBD1. The CDR3 runs 15 residues. V lost 6 bases to trimming and J lost 0 bases; unmatched junction nucleotides: 3. From germline, CDR1 is SGHRS and CDR2 YFSETQ.

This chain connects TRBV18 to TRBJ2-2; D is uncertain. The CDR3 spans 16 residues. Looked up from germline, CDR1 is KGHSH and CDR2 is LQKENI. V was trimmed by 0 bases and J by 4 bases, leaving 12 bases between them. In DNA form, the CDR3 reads TGTGCCAGCTCACCACCGTCTAGTTTGGGCACCGGGGAGCTGTTTTTT. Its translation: CASSPPSSLGTGELFF. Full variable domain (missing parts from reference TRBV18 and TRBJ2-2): NAGVMQNPRHLVRRRGQEARLRCSPMKGHSHVYWYRQLPEEGLKFMVYLQKENIIDESGMPKERFSAEFPKEGPSILRIQQVVRGDSAAYFCASSPPSSLGTGELFFGEGSRLTVL.

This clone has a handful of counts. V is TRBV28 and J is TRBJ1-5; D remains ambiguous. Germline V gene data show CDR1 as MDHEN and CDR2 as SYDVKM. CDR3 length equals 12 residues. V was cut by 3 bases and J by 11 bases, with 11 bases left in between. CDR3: CASSLRETAQHF. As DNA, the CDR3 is TGTGCCAGCAGTTTGCGGGAAACAGCCCAGCATTTT.

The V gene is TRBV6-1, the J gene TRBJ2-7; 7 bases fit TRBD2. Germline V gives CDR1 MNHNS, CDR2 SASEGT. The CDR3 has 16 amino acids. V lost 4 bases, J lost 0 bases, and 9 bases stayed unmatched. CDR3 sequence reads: CASSARLARDSYEQYF. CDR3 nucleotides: TGTGCCAGCAGTGCCCGACTAGCTAGAGACTCCTACGAGCAGTACTTC.

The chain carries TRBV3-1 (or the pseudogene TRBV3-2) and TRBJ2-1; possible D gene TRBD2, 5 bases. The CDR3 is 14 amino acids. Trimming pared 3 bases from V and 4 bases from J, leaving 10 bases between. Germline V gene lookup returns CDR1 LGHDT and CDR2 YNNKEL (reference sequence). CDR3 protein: CASSHGLLYNEQFF. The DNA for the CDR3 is TGTGCCAGCAGCCACGGACTGTTATACAATGAGCAGTTCTTC.

DNA of the CDR3: TGCGCCAGCCCTGTTGGGGACTACAATGGGGAAAAACTGTTTTTT. This gives the protein CASPVGDYNGEKLFF. The chain employs TRBV10-1 and TRBJ1-4; a possible D gene is TRBD1 (5 bases). The V end was cut by 8 bases, the J end by 8 bases, with 21 bases between. This CDR3 is built from 15 residues. The germline CDR1 and CDR2 sequences are WNHNN and SYGVQD (reference sequence).

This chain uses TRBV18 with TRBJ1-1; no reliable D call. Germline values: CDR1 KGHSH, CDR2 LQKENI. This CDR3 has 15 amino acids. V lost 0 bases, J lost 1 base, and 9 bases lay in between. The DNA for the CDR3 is TGTGCCAGCTCACCACCGATTTCGGGGAACACTGAAGCTTTCTTT. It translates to CASSPPISGNTEAFF. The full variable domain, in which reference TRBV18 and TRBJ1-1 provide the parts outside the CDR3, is NAGVMQNPRHLVRRRGQEARLRCSPMKGHSHVYWYRQLPEEGLKFMVYLQKENIIDESGMPKERFSAEFPKEGPSILRIQQVVRGDSAAYFCASSPPISGNTEAFFGQGTRLTVV.

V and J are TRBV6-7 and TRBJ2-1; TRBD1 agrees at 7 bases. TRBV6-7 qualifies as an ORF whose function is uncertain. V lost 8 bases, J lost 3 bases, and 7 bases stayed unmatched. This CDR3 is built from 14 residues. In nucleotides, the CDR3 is TGTGCCAGCCCAAGGGGGCTGATCTACAATGAGCAGTTCTTC. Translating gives CASPRGLIYNEQFF.

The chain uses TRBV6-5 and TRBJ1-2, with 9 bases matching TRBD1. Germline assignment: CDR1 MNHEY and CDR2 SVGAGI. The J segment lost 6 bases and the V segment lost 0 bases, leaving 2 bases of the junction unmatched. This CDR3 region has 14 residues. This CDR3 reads CASSYSRDRDGYTF. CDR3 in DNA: TGTGCCAGCAGTTACTCCCGGGACAGGGATGGCTACACCTTC.